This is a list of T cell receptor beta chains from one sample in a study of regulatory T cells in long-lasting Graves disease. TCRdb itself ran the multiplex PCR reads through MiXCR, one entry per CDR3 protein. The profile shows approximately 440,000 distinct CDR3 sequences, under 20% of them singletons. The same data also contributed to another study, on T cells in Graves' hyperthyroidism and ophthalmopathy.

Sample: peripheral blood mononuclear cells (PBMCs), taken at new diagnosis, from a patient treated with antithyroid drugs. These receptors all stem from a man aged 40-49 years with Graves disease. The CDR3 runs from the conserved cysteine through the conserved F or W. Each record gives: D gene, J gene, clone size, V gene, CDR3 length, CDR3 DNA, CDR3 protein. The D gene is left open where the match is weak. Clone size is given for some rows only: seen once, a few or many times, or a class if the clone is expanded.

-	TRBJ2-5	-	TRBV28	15	TGTGCCAGCAGTTCTTTTACGGGGGAAAAAGAGACCCAGTACTTC	CASSSFTGEKETQYF
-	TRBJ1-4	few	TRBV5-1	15	TGCGCCAGCAGAGGCAGGGGCGCAACTAATGAAAAACTGTTTTTT	CASRGRGATNEKLFF
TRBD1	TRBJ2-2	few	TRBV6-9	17	TGTGCCAGCAGTTACTATGGGACAGGCGGAAACACCGGGGAGCTGTTTTTT	CASSYYGTGGNTGELFF
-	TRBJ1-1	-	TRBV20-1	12	TGCAGTGCTCATGACCTAAACACTGAAGCTTTCTTT	CSAHDLNTEAFF
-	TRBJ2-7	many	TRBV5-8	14	TGTGCCAGCAGCTTGGCCTGGCAGACCTACGAGCAGTACTTC	CASSLAWQTYEQYF
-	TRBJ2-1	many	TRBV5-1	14	TGCGCCAGCAGCTTCGGACTCAGCTACAATGAGCAGTTCTTC	CASSFGLSYNEQFF
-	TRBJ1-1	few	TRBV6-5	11	TGTGCCAGCAGTTACCGAACTGAAGCTTTCTTT	CASSYRTEAFF
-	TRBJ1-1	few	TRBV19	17	TGTGCCAGTAGTATGCCCCGCGGGGTTGGCATGAACACTGAAGCTTTCTTT	CASSMPRGVGMNTEAFF
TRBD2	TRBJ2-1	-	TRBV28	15	TGTGCCAGCAGAGCGGGAGGGGAATCCTACAATGAGCAGTTCTTC	CASRAGGESYNEQFF
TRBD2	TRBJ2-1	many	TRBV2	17	TGTGCCAGCAGGGCTAGCGGAACCCTTAGGTCCTACAATGAGCAGTTCTTC	CASRASGTLRSYNEQFF
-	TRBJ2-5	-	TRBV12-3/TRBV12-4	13	TGTGCCAGCAGTTTCATCCAGGGCGAGACCCAGTACTTC	CASSFIQGETQYF
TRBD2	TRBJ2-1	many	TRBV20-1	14	TGCAGTGCGGGGGCACTAGCGGGAGTCAATGAGCAGTTCTTC	CSAGALAGVNEQFF
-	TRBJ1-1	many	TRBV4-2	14	TGTGCCAGCAGCCACCTAGGGTCGGGGGCAACAGCTTTCTTT	CASSHLGSGATAFF
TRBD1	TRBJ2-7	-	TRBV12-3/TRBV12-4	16	TGTGCCAGCAGTCCCTTTCCGGGACAGGGGGGCTACGAGCAGTACTTC	CASSPFPGQGGYEQYF
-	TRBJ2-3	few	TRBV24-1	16	TGTGCCACCAGGAGAAGAAGCGGGCCATTCACAGATACGCAGTATTTT	CATRRRSGPFTDTQYF
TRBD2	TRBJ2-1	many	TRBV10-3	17	TGTGCCATCAGTGAGTCAACCGGGACTAGCGTTTACAATGAGCAGTTCTTC	CAISESTGTSVYNEQFF
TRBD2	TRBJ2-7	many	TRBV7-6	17	TGTGCCAGCAGCCCCCAGGCCCGACTAGCGGGAGATGACGAGCAGTACTTC	CASSPQARLAGDDEQYF